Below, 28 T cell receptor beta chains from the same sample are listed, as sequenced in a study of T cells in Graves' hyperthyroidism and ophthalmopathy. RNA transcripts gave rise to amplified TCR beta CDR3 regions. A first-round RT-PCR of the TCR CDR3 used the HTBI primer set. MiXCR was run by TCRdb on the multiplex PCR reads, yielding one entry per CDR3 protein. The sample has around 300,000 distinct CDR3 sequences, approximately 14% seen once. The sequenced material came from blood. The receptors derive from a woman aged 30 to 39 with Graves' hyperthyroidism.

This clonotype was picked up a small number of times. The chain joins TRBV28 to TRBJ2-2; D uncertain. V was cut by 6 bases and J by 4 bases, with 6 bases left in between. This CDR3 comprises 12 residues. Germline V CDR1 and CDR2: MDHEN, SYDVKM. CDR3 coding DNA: TGTGCCAGCAGGTTCCGCACCGGGGAGCTGTTTTTT. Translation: CASRFRTGELFF. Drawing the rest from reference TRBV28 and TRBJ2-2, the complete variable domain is DVKVTQSSRYLVKRTGEKVFLECVQDMDHENMFWYRQDPGLGLRLIYFSYDVKMKEKGDIPEGYSVSREKKERFSLILESASTNQTSMYLCASRFRTGELFFGEGSRLTVL.

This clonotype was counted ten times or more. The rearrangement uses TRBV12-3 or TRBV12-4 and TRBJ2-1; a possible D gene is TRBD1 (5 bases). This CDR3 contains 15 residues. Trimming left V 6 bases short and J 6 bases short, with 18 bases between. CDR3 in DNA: TGTGCCAGCAGCCACGTCAGGGTTCGAGGCAATGAGCAGTTCTTC. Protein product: CASSHVRVRGNEQFF.

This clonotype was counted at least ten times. The CDR3 nucleotides are TGTGCCAGCAGATCCACTGAAGCTTTCTTT. Translated, it gives CASRSTEAFF. J is TRBJ1-1 and V is TRBV6-1; D uncertain. The CDR3 totals 10 residues. The germline V and J ends were trimmed by 6 bases and 4 bases, with 3 bases remaining between them. Germline CDR1 MNHNS, CDR2 SASEGT.

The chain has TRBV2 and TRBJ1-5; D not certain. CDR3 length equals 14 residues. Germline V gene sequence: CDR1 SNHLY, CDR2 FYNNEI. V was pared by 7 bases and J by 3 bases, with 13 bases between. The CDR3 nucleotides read TGTGCCAGCAAGGTGGACGGTTACAATCAGCCCCAGCATTTT. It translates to CASKVDGYNQPQHF.

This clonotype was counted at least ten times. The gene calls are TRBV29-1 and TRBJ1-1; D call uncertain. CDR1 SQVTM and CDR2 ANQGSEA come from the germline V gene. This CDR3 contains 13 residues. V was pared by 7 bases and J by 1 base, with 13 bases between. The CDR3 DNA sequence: TGCAGCGCTTCCCCGGTTTGGAACACTGAAGCTTTCTTT. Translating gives CSASPVWNTEAFF.

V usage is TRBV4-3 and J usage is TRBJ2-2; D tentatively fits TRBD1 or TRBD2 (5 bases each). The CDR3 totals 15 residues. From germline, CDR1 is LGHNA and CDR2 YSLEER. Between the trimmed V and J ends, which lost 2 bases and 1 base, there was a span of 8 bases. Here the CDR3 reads CASSQSGGNTGELFF. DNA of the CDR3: TGCGCCAGCAGCCAAAGTGGGGGGAACACCGGGGAGCTGTTTTTT.

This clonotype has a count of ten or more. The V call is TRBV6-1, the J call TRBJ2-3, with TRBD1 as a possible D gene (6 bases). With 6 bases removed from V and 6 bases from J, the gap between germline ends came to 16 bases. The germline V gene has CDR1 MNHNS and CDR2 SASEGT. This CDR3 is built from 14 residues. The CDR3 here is CASSIDRRWDTQYF. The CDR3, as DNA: TGTGCCAGCAGCATTGACAGGAGATGGGATACGCAGTATTTT.

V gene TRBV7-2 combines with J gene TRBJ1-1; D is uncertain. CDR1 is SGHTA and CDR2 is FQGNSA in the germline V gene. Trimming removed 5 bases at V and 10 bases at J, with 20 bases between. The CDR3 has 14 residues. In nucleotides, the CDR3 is TGTGCCAGCAGCCGCCCGGAGGGTCGGATGGTAGCTTTCTTT. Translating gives CASSRPEGRMVAFF.

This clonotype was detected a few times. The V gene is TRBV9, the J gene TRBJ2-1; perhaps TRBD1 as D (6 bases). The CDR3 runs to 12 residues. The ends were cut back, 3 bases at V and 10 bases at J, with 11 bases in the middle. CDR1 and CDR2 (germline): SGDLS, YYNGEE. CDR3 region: CASSGVGQEQFF. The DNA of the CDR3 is TGTGCCAGCAGCGGAGTCGGACAGGAGCAGTTCTTC.

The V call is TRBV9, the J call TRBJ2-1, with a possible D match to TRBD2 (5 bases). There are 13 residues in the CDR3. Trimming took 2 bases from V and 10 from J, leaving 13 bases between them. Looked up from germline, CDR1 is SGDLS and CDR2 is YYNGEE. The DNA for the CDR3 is TGTGCCAGCAGCGTGGACTCCCTGAGGGAGCAGTTCTTC. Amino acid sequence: CASSVDSLREQFF.

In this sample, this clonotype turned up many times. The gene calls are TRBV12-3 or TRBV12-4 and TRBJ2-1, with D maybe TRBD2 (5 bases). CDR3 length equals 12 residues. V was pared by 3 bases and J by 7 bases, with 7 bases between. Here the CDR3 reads CASSLRENEQFF. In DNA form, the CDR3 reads TGTGCCAGCAGTTTGAGGGAGAATGAGCAGTTCTTC.

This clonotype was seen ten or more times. The CDR3: CASSLGEFLAGGLETQYF. As DNA, the CDR3 is TGTGCCAGCAGCTTAGGGGAATTTTTGGCGGGAGGTCTGGAGACCCAGTACTTC. The V call is TRBV7-2, the J call TRBJ2-5; 8 positions match TRBD2. This CDR3 is 18 amino acids long. Germline V gene lookup returns CDR1 SGHTA and CDR2 FQGNSA. J lost 5 bases, V lost 1 base, and 15 bases had no gene match.

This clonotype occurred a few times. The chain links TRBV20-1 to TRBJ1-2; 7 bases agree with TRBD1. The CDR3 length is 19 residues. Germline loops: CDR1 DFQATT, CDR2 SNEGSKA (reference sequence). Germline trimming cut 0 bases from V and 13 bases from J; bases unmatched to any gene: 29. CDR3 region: CSAREEGAIFKIQEGDLTF. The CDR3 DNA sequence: TGCAGTGCTAGAGAGGAGGGGGCGATATTTAAGATTCAAGAAGGGGATCTCACCTTC.

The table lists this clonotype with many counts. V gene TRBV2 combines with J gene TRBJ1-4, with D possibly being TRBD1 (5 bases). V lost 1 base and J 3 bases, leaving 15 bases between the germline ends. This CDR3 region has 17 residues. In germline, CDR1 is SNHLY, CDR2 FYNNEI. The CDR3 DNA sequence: TGTGCCAGCAGTGAAGTTGAAGTGGGGGAGGCTAATGAAAAACTGTTTTTT. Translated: CASSEVEVGEANEKLFF.

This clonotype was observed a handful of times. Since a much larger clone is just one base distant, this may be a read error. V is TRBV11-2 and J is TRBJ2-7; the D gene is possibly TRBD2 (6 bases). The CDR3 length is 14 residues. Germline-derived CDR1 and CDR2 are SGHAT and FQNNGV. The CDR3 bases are TGTGCCAGCAACTTAGTCGGCGGGATCGACGAGCAGTACTTC. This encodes CASNLVGGIDEQYF.

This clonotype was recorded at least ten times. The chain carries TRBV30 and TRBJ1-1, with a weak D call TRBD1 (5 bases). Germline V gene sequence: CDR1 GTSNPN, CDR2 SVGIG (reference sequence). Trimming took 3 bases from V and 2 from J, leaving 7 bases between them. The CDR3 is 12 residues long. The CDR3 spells CAWRTVNTEAFF. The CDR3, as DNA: TGTGCCTGGAGGACAGTTAACACTGAAGCTTTCTTT. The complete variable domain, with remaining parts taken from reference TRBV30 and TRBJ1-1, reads SQTIHQWPATLVQPVGSPLSLECTVEGTSNPNLYWYRQAAGRGLQLLFYSVGIGQISSEVPQNLSASRPQDRQFILSSKKLLLSDSGFYLCAWRTVNTEAFFGQGTRLTVV.

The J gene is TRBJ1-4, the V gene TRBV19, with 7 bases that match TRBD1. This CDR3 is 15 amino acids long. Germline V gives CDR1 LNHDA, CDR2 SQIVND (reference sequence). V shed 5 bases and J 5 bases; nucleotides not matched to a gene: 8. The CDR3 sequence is CASSPRTGQNEKLFF. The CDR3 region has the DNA TGTGCCAGTAGTCCTCGGACAGGCCAGAATGAAAAACTGTTTTTT. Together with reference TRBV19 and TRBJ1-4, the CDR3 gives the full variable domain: DGGITQSPKYLFRKEGQNVTLSCEQNLNHDAMYWYRQDPGQGLRLIYYSQIVNDFQKGDIAEGYSVSREKKESFPLTVTSAQKNPTAFYLCASSPRTGQNEKLFFGSGTQLSVL.

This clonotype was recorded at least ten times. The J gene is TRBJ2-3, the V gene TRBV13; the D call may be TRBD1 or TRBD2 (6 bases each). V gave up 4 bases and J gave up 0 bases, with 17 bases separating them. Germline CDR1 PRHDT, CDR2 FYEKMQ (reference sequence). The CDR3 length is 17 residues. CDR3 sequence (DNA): TGTGCCAGCAGCTCCGGGAGACAGGAGACTAGCACAGATACGCAGTATTTT. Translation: CASSSGRQETSTDTQYF.

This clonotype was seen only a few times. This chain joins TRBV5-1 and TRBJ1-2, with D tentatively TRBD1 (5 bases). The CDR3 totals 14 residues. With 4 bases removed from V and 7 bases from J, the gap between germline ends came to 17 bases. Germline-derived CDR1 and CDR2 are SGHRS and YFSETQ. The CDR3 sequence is CASSQNAGIFGYTF. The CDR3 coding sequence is TGCGCCAGCAGCCAAAATGCAGGGATTTTTGGCTACACCTTC.

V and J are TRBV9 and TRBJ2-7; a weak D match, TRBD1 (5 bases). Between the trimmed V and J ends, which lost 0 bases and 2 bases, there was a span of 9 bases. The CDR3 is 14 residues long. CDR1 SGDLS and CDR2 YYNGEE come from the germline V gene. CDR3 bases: TGTGCCAGCAGCGTAGGAGACAGTCCCTACGAGCAGTACTTC. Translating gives CASSVGDSPYEQYF. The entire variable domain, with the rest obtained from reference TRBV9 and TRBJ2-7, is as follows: DSGVTQTPKHLITATGQRVTLRCSPRSGDLSVYWYQQSLDQGLQFLIQYYNGEERAKGNILERFSAQQFPDLHSELNLSSLELGDSALYFCASSVGDSPYEQYFGPGTRLTVT.

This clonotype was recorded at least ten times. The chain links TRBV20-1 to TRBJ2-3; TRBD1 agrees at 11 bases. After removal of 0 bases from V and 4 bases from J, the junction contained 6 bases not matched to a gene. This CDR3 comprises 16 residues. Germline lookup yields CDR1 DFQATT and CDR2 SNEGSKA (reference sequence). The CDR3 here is CSARDMGQGEADTQYF. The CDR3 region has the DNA TGCAGTGCTAGAGATATGGGACAGGGGGAAGCAGATACGCAGTATTTT.

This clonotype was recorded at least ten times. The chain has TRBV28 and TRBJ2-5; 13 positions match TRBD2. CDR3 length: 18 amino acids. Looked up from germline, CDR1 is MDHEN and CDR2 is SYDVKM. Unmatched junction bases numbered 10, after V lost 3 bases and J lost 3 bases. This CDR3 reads CASSLVPPGLAGKETQYF. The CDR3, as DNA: TGTGCCAGCAGTTTGGTCCCACCGGGACTAGCGGGAAAAGAGACCCAGTACTTC.

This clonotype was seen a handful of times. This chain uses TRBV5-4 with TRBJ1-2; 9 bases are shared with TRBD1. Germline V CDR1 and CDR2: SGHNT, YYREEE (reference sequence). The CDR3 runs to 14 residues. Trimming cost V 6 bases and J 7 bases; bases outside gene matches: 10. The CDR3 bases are TGTGCCAGCACCCGGGACAGGGTATACTCTGGCTACACCTTC. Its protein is CASTRDRVYSGYTF.

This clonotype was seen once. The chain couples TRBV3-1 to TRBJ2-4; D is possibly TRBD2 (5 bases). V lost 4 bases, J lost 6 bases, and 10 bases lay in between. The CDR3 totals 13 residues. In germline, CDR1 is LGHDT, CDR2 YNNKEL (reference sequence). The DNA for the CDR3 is TGTGCCAGCAGCCTTCGTGGAGGAAACATTCAGTACTTC. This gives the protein CASSLRGGNIQYF.

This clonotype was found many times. This chain's CDR3 is CASSRTGGGNTIYF. Here the CDR3 DNA reads TGTGCCAGCAGTAGAACAGGGGGTGGAAACACCATATATTTT. V usage is TRBV28 and J usage is TRBJ1-3; 8 bases line up with TRBD1. Germline V CDR1 and CDR2: MDHEN, SYDVKM. Trimming removed 5 bases from V and 3 bases from J; junction bases left unmatched: 3. CDR3 length: 14 residues.

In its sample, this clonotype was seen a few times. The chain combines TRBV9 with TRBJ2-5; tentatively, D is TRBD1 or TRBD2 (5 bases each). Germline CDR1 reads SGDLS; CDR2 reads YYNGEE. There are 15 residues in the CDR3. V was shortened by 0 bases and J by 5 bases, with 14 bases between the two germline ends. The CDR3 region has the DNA TGTGCCAGCAGCGTAGGACAGAGGGGCGCGGAGACCCAGTACTTC. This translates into CASSVGQRGAETQYF.

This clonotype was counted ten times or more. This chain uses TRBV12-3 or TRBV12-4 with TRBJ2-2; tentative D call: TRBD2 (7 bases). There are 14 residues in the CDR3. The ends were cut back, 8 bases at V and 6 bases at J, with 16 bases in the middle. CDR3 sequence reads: CASRQASGAGELFF. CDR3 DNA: TGTGCCAGCCGACAGGCTAGCGGCGCCGGGGAGCTGTTTTTT.

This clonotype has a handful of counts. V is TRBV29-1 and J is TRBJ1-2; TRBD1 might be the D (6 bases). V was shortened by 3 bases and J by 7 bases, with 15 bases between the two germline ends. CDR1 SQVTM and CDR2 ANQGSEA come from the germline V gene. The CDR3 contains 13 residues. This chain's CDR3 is CSVDRGGESGYTF. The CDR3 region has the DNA TGCAGCGTTGATAGGGGGGGAGAGAGTGGCTACACCTTC.